Shown below are 18 T cell receptor beta chains from a single sample sequenced in a study of cytomegalovirus exposure and HLA in healthy donors. Primers for the PCR totalled 60 Vbeta and 13 Jbeta. The assay was immunoSEQ multiplex PCR, and TCRdb's table has in-frame clones only and misses some. This table holds some 190,000 clones, 60% to 80% found once. The sequenced sample was PBMCs. The source is a woman aged 30 to 39 in good health and CMV-seropositive.

This clone was detected only once. The genes are TRBV11-2 and TRBJ2-7; D is perhaps TRBD2 (5 bases). Trimming shortened V by 5 bases and J by 3 bases, and 23 bases separated the two germline ends. This CDR3 contains 17 residues. The germline V gene encodes CDR1 SGHAT and CDR2 FQNNGV. The CDR3 region is CASSPTVPGLRGYEQYF. CDR3 nucleotide sequence: TGTGCCAGCAGCCCAACCGTCCCGGGTCTACGGGGCTACGAGCAGTACTTC.

The CDR3 bases are TGTGCCAGCAGCGCCCTGTGGAGCGGGAGGCTGGATGAGCAGTTCTTC. This encodes CASSALWSGRLDEQFF. The V call is TRBV9, the J call TRBJ2-1; 9 bases agree with TRBD2. Germline V lookup: CDR1 SGDLS, CDR2 YYNGEE. The CDR3 has 16 residues. With 3 bases clipped from V and 8 bases from J, the junction kept 12 bases outside the gene matches.

The J gene is TRBJ2-3, the V gene TRBV18, with a weak D call TRBD1 (6 bases). Germline V gives CDR1 KGHSH, CDR2 LQKENI. V dropped 3 bases and J dropped 6 bases, with 13 bases sitting between them. This CDR3 comprises 14 residues. CDR3 bases: TGTGCCAGCTCACCGAAGACAGGTGGGGATACGCAGTATTTT. Protein: CASSPKTGGDTQYF.

This clone showed up just once. The genes are TRBV6-4 and TRBJ2-2; 12 bases match TRBD1. The CDR3 extends over 16 amino acids. Germline CDR1 and CDR2: MRHNA and SNTAGT. The V and J ends lost 7 bases and 6 bases, in that order; junction bases with no gene match: 9. CDR3 sequence: CASKRSGTGGPGELFF. The CDR3 DNA sequence: TGTGCCAGCAAAAGGAGCGGGACAGGGGGCCCCGGGGAGCTGTTTTTT.

The chain combines TRBV5-1 with TRBJ1-1; D is ambiguous. Trimming took off 5 bases at V and 2 bases at J, with 7 bases between the two ends. CDR3 size: 12 residues. From germline, CDR1 is SGHRS and CDR2 YFSETQ. CDR3 in amino acids: CASREGNTEAFF. CDR3 bases: TGCGCCAGCAGGGAGGGTAACACTGAAGCTTTCTTT.

J is TRBJ2-3 and V is TRBV28, with D maybe TRBD2 (7 bases). The V end lost 6 bases, the J end lost 0 bases, and 10 bases lay between the germline ends. The CDR3 has 14 amino acids. Per germline, CDR1 MDHEN and CDR2 SYDVKM. Here the CDR3 DNA reads TGTGCCAGCAGGGAGGGGGGGAGCACAGATACGCAGTATTTT. Encoded protein: CASREGGSTDTQYF.

The rearrangement joins TRBV7-9 to TRBJ2-7; D uncertain. The CDR3 sequence is 13 residues long. CDR1 and CDR2 (germline): SEHNR, FQNEAQ (reference sequence). The ends were cut back, 3 bases at V and 2 bases at J, with 8 bases in the middle. The CDR3 sequence is CASSFLLPYEQYF. The CDR3 DNA follows: TGTGCCAGCAGCTTCCTTCTACCCTACGAGCAGTACTTC.

This clone appeared a single time. The V call is TRBV5-6, the J call TRBJ2-7; 11 bases agree with TRBD2. V was clipped by 0 bases and J by 2 bases; unmatched bases: 7. Germline V gene data show CDR1 as SGHDT and CDR2 as YYEEEE. The CDR3 spans 17 residues. The CDR3 sequence is CASSLGLAGMTTYEQYF. CDR3 in DNA: TGTGCCAGCAGCTTGGGACTAGCGGGGATGACAACCTACGAGCAGTACTTC.

The J gene is TRBJ1-2, the V gene TRBV29-1, with D maybe TRBD1 (5 bases). V was clipped by 7 bases and J by 0 bases, with 18 bases between them. Per the germline V gene, CDR1 is SQVTM and CDR2 is ANQGSEA. The CDR3 totals 15 residues. CDR3 in amino acids: CSASPGHTTNYGYTF. The CDR3 DNA sequence: TGCAGCGCCTCTCCCGGACACACGACTAACTATGGCTACACCTTC.

This clone appeared once. V usage is TRBV6-6 and J usage is TRBJ2-2; 8 positions match TRBD2. This CDR3 contains 14 residues. V dropped 5 bases and J dropped 7; count of bases not matched to a gene: 6. Germline CDR1 is MNHNY and CDR2 is SVGAGI (reference sequence). CDR3 region: CASSPREVNGELFF. The CDR3 DNA follows: TGTGCCAGCAGTCCGCGGGAGGTCAACGGGGAGCTGTTTTTT.

The chain has TRBV6-6 and TRBJ2-7, with no clear D. With 6 bases removed from V and 2 bases from J, the gap between germline ends came to 17 bases. The CDR3 is 15 residues long. Germline V lookup: CDR1 MNHNY, CDR2 SVGAGI (reference sequence). CDR3 in amino acids: CASSQAGNNPYEQYF. Here the CDR3 DNA reads TGTGCCAGCAGCCAAGCAGGAAACAACCCCTACGAGCAGTACTTC.

This clone was observed a single time. The rearrangement uses TRBV10-3 and TRBJ2-5; 11 bases match TRBD1. Judging by the DNA end, TRBJ2-7 fits better; the J call may be wrong. Germline lookup yields CDR1 ENHRY and CDR2 SYGVKD. The CDR3 length is 15 residues. The CDR3 nucleotides read TGTGCCATCCGTGGGACAGGGGGGGACTCCTACGAGCAGTACTTC. This gives the protein CAIRGTGGDSYEQYF.

This chain connects TRBV28 to TRBJ2-7; 9 nucleotides line up with TRBD1. Germline CDR1 and CDR2: MDHEN and SYDVKM. Trimming took 6 bases from V and 5 from J; bases not matched to a gene: 11. The CDR3 is 15 residues long. CDR3 amino acids: CASRTPGQGGHEQYF. CDR3 in DNA: TGTGCCAGCAGGACCCCGGGACAGGGAGGCCACGAGCAGTACTTC.

This clone was counted a few times. This chain uses TRBV4-2 with TRBJ2-1, with a weak D call TRBD2 (6 bases). CDR1 and CDR2 (germline): LGHNA, YNFKEQ. CDR3 length: 15 amino acids. V gave up 4 bases and J gave up 0 bases, with 10 bases separating them. CDR3 in DNA: TGTGCCAGCAGCCTAGAAGCGGGCTCCTACAATGAGCAGTTCTTC. Translating it yields CASSLEAGSYNEQFF.

The chain joins TRBV5-5 to TRBJ1-1; weak D call: TRBD1 (5 bases). CDR1 and CDR2 (germline): SGHKS, YYEKEE (reference sequence). V shed 1 base and J shed 1 base, with 8 bases lying between them. This CDR3 contains 14 residues. The CDR3 protein is CASSLRQPNTEAFF. For the CDR3, the DNA is TGTGCCAGCAGCTTGAGACAGCCGAACACTGAAGCTTTCTTT.

The V and J genes are TRBV13 and TRBJ2-1; a weak D match, TRBD1 (6 bases). Trimming took off 2 bases at V and 5 bases at J, with 13 bases between the two ends. The CDR3 has 15 amino acids. In germline, CDR1 is PRHDT, CDR2 FYEKMQ (reference sequence). CDR3 in amino acids: CASSLYRTENNEQFF. The CDR3 bases are TGTGCCAGCAGCTTATATAGGACAGAAAACAATGAGCAGTTCTTC.

This sequence joins TRBV7-2 and TRBJ1-5, with a tentative D call TRBD1 (5 bases). V was clipped by 1 base and J by 2 bases, with 9 bases between them. In germline, CDR1 is SGHTA, CDR2 FQGNSA. The CDR3 length is 15 residues. For the CDR3, the DNA is TGTGCCAGCAGCTTAGTGGGGGGTGGCAATCAGCCCCAGCATTTT. The encoded protein is CASSLVGGGNQPQHF.

This sequence joins TRBV7-9 and TRBJ2-3; 13 bases line up with TRBD2. Germline V CDR1 and CDR2: SEHNR, FQNEAQ (reference sequence). This CDR3 is built from 16 residues. With 5 bases clipped from V and 4 bases from J, the junction kept 6 bases outside the gene matches. For the CDR3, the DNA is TGTGCCAGCAGCCCTTGGACTAGCGGGAGACCAGATACGCAGTATTTT. It yields the protein CASSPWTSGRPDTQYF.